Judged by abundance, the clone carrying this T cell receptor (beta chain) is medium-sized. Its specificity is unknown. Other DNA sequences of this sample code for an identical CDR3. This sample was included in a study of OX40 agonist ivuxolimab in advanced cancers. On the study more broadly: Each dose-escalation patient presented with hepatocellular carcinoma, melanoma, renal cell or head and neck cancer.

Repertoires were generated with immunoSEQ multiplex PCR, while TCRdb's copy carries only in-frame clones and drops some. The sample consists of about 73,000 clones, around 88% of them appearing once. Baseline was the first blood sampling point, followed by cycle 4 day 1 and cycle 7 day 1. The CDR3 extends over 15 amino acids. Germline assignment: CDR1 SGHRS and CDR2 YFSETQ. Between the trimmed V and J ends, which lost 0 bases and 1 base, there was a span of 11 bases. Findings of the study overall: Dose levels from 0.1 to 3.0 mg/kg saw CD4+ and CD8+ blood T cells expand clonally by week 6. Also present in some nonresponders was a low level of normalized T-cell clonal expansion.

The sequencing used CD4+ or CD8+ T cells sorted from blood, collected in a trial of the OX40 agonist ivuxolimab. The TCR sequence derives from an adult with an advanced solid tumor such as melanoma, head and neck, liver or kidney cancer. V gene TRBV5-1 combines with J gene TRBJ2-7, with D perhaps TRBD1 (6 bases). The CDR3 is CASSLAGTRSYEQYF. The CDR3 DNA is TGCGCCAGCAGCTTGGCGGGGACAAGGTCCTACGAGCAGTACTTC.